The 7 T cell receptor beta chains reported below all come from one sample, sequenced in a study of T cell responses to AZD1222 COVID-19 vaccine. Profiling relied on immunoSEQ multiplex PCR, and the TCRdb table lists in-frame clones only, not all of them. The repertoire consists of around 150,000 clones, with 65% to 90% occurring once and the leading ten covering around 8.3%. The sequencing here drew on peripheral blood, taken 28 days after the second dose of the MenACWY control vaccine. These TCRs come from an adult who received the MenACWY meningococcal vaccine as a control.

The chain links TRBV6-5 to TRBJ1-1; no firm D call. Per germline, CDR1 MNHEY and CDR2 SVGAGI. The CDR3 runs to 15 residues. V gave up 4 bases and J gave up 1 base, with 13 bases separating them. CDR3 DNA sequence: TGTGCCAGCAGTTCCCGGACTCTTTCGAACACTGAAGCTTTCTTT. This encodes CASSSRTLSNTEAFF.

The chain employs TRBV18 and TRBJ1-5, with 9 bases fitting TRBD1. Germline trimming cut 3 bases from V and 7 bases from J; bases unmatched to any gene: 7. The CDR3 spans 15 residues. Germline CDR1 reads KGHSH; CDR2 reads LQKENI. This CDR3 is CASSPGTGITQPQHF. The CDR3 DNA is TGTGCCAGCTCACCCGGGACAGGGATCACCCAGCCCCAGCATTTT.

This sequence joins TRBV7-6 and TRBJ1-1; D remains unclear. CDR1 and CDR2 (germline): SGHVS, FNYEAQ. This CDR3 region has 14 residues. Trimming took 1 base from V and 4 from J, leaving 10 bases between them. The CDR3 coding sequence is TGTGCCAGCAGCTTAGAGGCTGCGAGCACTGAAGCTTTCTTT. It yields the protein CASSLEAASTEAFF.

The CDR3: CAWSPQGYGYTF. Here the CDR3 DNA reads TGTGCCTGGAGTCCCCAGGGCTATGGCTACACCTTC. The chain has TRBV30 and TRBJ1-2; a possible D gene is TRBD1 (5 bases). Germline CDR1 is GTSNPN and CDR2 is SVGIG (reference sequence). The CDR3 loop spans 12 amino acids. V dropped 2 bases and J dropped 4 bases, with 8 bases sitting between them.

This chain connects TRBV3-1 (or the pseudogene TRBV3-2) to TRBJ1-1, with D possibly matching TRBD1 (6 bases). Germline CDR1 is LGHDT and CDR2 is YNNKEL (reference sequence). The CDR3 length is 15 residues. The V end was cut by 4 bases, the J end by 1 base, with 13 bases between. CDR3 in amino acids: CASSPIGGANTEAFF. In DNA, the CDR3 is TGTGCCAGCAGCCCAATAGGGGGGGCGAACACTGAAGCTTTCTTT.

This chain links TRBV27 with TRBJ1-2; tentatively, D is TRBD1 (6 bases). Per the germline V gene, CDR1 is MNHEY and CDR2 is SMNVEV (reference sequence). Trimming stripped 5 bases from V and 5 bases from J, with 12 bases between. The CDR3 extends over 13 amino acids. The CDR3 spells CASSPSGQYGYTF. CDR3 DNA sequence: TGTGCCAGCAGTCCTTCCGGACAGTATGGCTACACCTTC.

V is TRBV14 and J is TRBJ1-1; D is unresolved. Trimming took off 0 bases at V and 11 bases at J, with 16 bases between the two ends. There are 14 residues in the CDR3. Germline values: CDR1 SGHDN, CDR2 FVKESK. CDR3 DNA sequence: TGTGCCAGCAGCCAAGATTACTCAAATGAGGAGGCTTTCTTT. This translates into CASSQDYSNEEAFF.